This record concerns one T cell receptor (beta chain) sequence. Sequencing was performed with immunoSEQ multiplex PCR; in TCRdb, only in-frame clones are kept and a portion is missing. The data show some 330,000 clones, 80% to 90% seen once. This sample stems from a study of cytomegalovirus exposure and HLA in healthy donors. Germline loops: CDR1 LGHNA, CDR2 YSLEER. This CDR3 has 14 residues. Between the trimmed V and J ends, which lost 0 bases and 5 bases, there was a span of 11 bases. From the roughly 120-subject validation cohort, which was separate from the roughly 670-subject first cohort, the donors were drawn.

This TCR came from a woman aged 18-29 years in good health and CMV-seronegative. Sequencing was carried out using PBMCs. The chain is built from TRBV4-3 and TRBJ2-7; tentatively, D is TRBD2 (7 bases). The DNA for the CDR3 is TGCGCCAGCAGCCAAGATCGGGGGGCGGACGAGCAGTACTTC. It specifies CASSQDRGADEQYF.